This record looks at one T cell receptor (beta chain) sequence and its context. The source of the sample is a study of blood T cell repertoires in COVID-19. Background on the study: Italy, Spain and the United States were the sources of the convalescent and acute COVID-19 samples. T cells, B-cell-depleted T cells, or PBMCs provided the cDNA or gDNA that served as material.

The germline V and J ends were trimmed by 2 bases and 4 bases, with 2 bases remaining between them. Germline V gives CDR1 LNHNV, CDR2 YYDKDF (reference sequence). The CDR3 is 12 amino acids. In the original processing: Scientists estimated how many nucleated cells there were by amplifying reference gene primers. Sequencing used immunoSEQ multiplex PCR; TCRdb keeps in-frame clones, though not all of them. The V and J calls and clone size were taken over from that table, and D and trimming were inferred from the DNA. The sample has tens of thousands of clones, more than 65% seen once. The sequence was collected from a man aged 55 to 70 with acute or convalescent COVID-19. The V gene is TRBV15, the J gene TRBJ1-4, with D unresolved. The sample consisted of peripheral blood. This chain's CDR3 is CATSRYNEKLFF. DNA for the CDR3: TGTGCCACCAGCAGATATAATGAAAAACTGTTTTTT.